The present entry profiles one T cell receptor beta chain with its context. Its cognate antigen has yet to be identified. No quality values exist for individual bases; no much larger clone is one base distant. The sample carries other DNA sequences with the same CDR3. The data were obtained in a study of CD4+ T cells in melanoma (dated by TCRdb to between 2021 and 2024). At the level of the whole study: The study examined neoantigen-specific CD4+ T cells in human melanoma.

Patients with melanoma were used as donors. Study-wide conclusions, independent of this receptor: Neoantigen-specific CD4+ T cells in melanoma were reported to have a range of differentiation states. The report described a correlation between neoantigen-specific CD4+ T cells and the function of CD8+ T cells, macrophages and B cells.

The library was produced with the immunoSEQ multiplex PCR assay. TCRdb re-hosts the immuneACCESS table, in-frame sequences only. Its copies lack some clones; in the studies checked, an unresolved V gene accounts for under half of them, and the cause for the rest is not known. The sample table records some 13,000 clones; roughly 70% of these occur just once. The ten largest clones add up to roughly a tenth of the sample. Sequenced material: cells from a culture (not recorded whether cultured in vitro). The TCR was taken from a human donor with melanoma.

The CDR3 protein sequence reads: CASSQDTWVGRFNEKLFF. The nucleotide sequence reads as follows: TGCGCCAGCAGCCAAGATACCTGGGTTGGAAGGTTTAATGAAAAACTGTTTTTT. The rearranged segments are TRBV4-1 and TRBJ1-4; no D gene is confidently identified. Sequences MGHRA (CDR1) and YSYEKL (CDR2) are obtained from the germline V gene. From its cysteine to its phenylalanine, the CDR3 spans 18 amino acids. CDR3 DNA only is kept here, 54 bases in frame from base 1. V gives up 0 bases and J gives up 4 bases, and the segment between their germline ends measures 18 bases.